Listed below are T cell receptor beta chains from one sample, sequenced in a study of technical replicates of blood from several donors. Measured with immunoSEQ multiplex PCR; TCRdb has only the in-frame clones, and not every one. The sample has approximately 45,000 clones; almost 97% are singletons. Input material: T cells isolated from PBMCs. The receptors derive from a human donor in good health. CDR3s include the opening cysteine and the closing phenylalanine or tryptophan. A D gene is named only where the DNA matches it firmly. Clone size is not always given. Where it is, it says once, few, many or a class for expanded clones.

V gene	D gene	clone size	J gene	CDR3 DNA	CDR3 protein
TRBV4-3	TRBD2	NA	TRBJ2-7	TGCGCCAGCAGCCCCTACACGGGGGGCTCCTACGAGCAGTACTTC	CASSPYTGGSYEQYF
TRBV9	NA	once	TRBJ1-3	TGTGCCAGCAGCGTAGACCAGGGGCAGGACACCATATATTTT	CASSVDQGQDTIYF
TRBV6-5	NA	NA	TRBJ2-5	TGTGCCAGCAGTTATACGGGGAACCAAGAGACCCAGTACTTC	CASSYTGNQETQYF
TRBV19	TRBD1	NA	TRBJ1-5	TGTGCCAGTAGGATAGGACAGGACAATCAGCCCCAGCATTTT	CASRIGQDNQPQHF
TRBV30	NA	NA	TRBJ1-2	TGTGCCTGGAGTGACAGCTATGGCTACACCTTC	CAWSDSYGYTF
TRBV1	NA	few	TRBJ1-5	TGCACCAGCAGCCAAGTACATACCCAGCATTTT	CTSSQVHTQHF
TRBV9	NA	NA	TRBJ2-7	TGTGCCAGCAGCCCCCATCTCTGGGGGCAGGGGAAATACGAGCAGTACTTC	CASSPHLWGQGKYEQYF
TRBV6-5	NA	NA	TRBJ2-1	TGTGCCAGCTCTTTGACCCCGAACGGGTACAATGAGCAGTTCTTC	CASSLTPNGYNEQFF
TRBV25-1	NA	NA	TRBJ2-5	TGTGCCAGCAGTGAATTTAGCGGTACACAAGAGACCCAGTACTTC	CASSEFSGTQETQYF
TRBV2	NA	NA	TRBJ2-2	TGTGCCAGCAGTGAGGTGGCCGAGAACACCGGGGAGCTGTTTTTT	CASSEVAENTGELFF
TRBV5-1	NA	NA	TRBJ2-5	TGCGCCTCAGCTGAGCAGGGTTGGGAGACCCAGTACTTC	CASAEQGWETQYF
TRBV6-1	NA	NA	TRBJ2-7	TGTGCCAGCAGTGTAACGGGGAGCTACGAGCAGTACTTC	CASSVTGSYEQYF
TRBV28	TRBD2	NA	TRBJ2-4	TGTGCCAGCAGTAAGCGGGAGCTTGCGAAAAACATTCAGTACTTC	CASSKRELAKNIQYF
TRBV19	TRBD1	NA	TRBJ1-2	TGTGCCAGTAGTTCGACCGGGACAGGGGCTTATGGCTACACCTTC	CASSSTGTGAYGYTF
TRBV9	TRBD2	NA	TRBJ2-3	TGTGCCAGCAATGGCGGGAGACTCGCAGATACGCAGTATTTT	CASNGGRLADTQYF
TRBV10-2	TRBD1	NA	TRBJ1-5	TGCGCCAGTACCGAGACAGGGGGACGCAATCAGCCCCAGCATTTT	CASTETGGRNQPQHF
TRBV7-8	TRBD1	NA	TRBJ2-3	TGTGCCAGCAGCCCAGGACAGGGAGCTACTACGCAGTATTTT	CASSPGQGATTQYF
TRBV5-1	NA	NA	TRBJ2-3	TGCGCCAGCAGCTTTGAGGGTGCGCGGACAGATACGCAGTATTTT	CASSFEGARTDTQYF
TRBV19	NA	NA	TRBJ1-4	TGTGCCAGTAGTATTGGCGGTTTCGGAGAAAAACTGTTTTTT	CASSIGGFGEKLFF
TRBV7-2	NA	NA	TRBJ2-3	TGTGCCAGCAGCTTAAAGGGGTGGGACACTTGGGAGTATTTT	CASSLKGWDTWEYF
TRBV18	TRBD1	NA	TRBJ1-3	TGTGCCAGCTCACGGACCGGGACAGGGATTATAAGTGGAAACACCATATATTTT	CASSRTGTGIISGNTIYF
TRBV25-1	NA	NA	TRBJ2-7	TGTGCCAGCAGTGGACGGACTTCTCCTAAAGAGCAGTACTTC	CASSGRTSPKEQYF
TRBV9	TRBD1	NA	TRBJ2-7	TGTGCCAGCAGCTCCGGGACAGGGGGCGGCTACGAGCAGTACTTC	CASSSGTGGGYEQYF
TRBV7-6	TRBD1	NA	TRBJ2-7	TGTGCCAGCAGCTTAGGAAGGGGGCTCGGCGAGCAGTACTTC	CASSLGRGLGEQYF
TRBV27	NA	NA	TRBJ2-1	TGTGCCAGCAGTTTGGGGGCCCGCTCCTACAATGAGCAGTTCTTC	CASSLGARSYNEQFF
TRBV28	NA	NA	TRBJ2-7	TGTGCCAGCAGTTTAGAGGGTGCTCCCTACGAGCAGTACTTC	CASSLEGAPYEQYF
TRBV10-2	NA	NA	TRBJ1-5	TGCGCCAGCAGTGAGTTCAGGGGAAATCAGCCCCAGCATTTT	CASSEFRGNQPQHF
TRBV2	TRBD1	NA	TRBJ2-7	TGTGCCAGCAGTGTGTGGACAGGGGGTGGCGAGCAGTACTTC	CASSVWTGGGEQYF
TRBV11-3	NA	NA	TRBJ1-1	TGTGCCAGCAGCTTAGGCACCGAGGGTATGAACACTGAAGCTTTCTTT	CASSLGTEGMNTEAFF
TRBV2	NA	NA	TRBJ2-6	TGTGCCAGCAGTGATGAATCGGTACTAGCTACTGGGGCCAACGTCCTGACTTTC	CASSDESVLATGANVLTF
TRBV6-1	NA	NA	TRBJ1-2	TGTGCCAGCGGCCGGGACACTCATGGCTACACCTTC	CASGRDTHGYTF
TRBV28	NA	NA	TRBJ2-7	TGTGCCAGCCCTATACGGGACACTTTATACGAGCAGTACTTC	CASPIRDTLYEQYF
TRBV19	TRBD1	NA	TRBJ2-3	TGTGCCAGTTTTCGGGGACAGGGGGCGACTCCAGATACGCAGTATTTT	CASFRGQGATPDTQYF
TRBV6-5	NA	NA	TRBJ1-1	TGTGCCAGCGCTCAGGGATTGACAGGTCTCGCTGAAGCTTTCTTT	CASAQGLTGLAEAFF
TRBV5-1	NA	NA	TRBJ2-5	TGCGCCAGCAGCTCACTAGAGAAAGAGACCCAGTACTTC	CASSSLEKETQYF
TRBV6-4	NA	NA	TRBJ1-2	TGTGCCAGCAGTATCTCTATGCAGACGACGGGGGGCGGCTACACCTTC	CASSISMQTTGGGYTF
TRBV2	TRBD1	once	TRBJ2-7	TGTGCCAGCAGGGGACAGAAAAGCGAGCAGTACTTC	CASRGQKSEQYF
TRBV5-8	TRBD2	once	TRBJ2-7	TGTGCCAGCAGCTCATCTATAGCGGGAGAGGAGCAGTACTTC	CASSSSIAGEEQYF